This TCR beta chain was retrieved from a study of T cell responses to AZD1222 COVID-19 vaccine. Study-wide results and limits: Repertoires were obtained only post-peak T cell response.

Germline V CDR1 and CDR2: SGHRS, YFSETQ. Deletions cut 1 base from V and 1 base from J, with 11 bases between. This CDR3 spans 15 amino acids. The assay was immunoSEQ multiplex PCR, and TCRdb's table has in-frame clones only and misses some. The table has 150,000 or so clones, roughly 92% seen once; the top ten hold 1.3% to 1.5%. With respect to this clone: Antigen: not known.

The sequencing used peripheral blood, collected on day 0 of AZD1222 vaccination. This chain uses TRBV5-1 with TRBJ2-5; D remains unclear. The receptor was isolated from an adult in good health. The CDR3 loop reads CASSLIGGLQETQYF. DNA of the CDR3: TGCGCCAGCAGCTTGATCGGCGGTCTCCAAGAGACCCAGTACTTC.